This is a list of T cell receptor beta chains from one sample in a study of cytomegalovirus exposure and HLA in healthy donors. Using immunoSEQ multiplex PCR, the repertoire was profiled, and TCRdb retains in-frame clones only, with some absent. The sample carries tens of thousands of clones, about 80% recorded once. What was sequenced was PBMCs. The source is a man over 45 in good health and CMV-seronegative. Each CDR3 is given with its conserved first and last residue. Each record gives: CDR3 protein, CDR3 DNA, CDR3 length, clone size, V gene, J gene, D gene. D genes are given only for firm matches. The size entry is marked missing in some rows and otherwise reads once, few, many or a size class.

CASSRTGRDSPLHF	TGTGCCAGCAGCCGGACAGGACGCGATTCACCCCTCCACTTT	14	NA	TRBV2	TRBJ1-6	TRBD1
CASSSPGTGAEQYF	TGTGCCAGCAGCTCTCCCGGGACAGGGGCCGAGCAGTACTTC	14	NA	TRBV5-7	TRBJ2-7	TRBD1
CAWRGAGEVKNEQFF	TGTGCCTGGAGGGGAGCGGGGGAGGTTAAAAATGAGCAGTTCTTC	15	NA	TRBV30	TRBJ2-1	TRBD2
CASSGWGTRYNEQFF	TGTGCCAGCAGTGGGTGGGGGACTCGATACAATGAGCAGTTCTTC	15	NA	TRBV25-1	TRBJ2-1	NA
CASSRTDRGHYGYTF	TGTGCCAGCAGCCGAACAGACAGGGGGCACTATGGCTACACCTTC	15	NA	TRBV11-2	TRBJ1-2	TRBD1
CASSKRKLSPQETQYF	TGTGCCAGCAGTAAGAGGAAATTATCCCCCCAAGAGACCCAGTACTTC	16	once	TRBV28	TRBJ2-5	NA
CASSGTGGNQPQHF	TGTGCCAGCAGTGGGACAGGGGGAAATCAGCCCCAGCATTTT	14	NA	TRBV28	TRBJ1-5	TRBD1
CASSPAMTEAFF	TGTGCCAGCAGCCCCGCGATGACTGAAGCTTTCTTT	12	once	TRBV7-2	TRBJ1-1	NA
CASSLGELTTTGELFF	TGTGCCAGCAGCTTAGGAGAGTTGACGACAACCGGGGAGCTGTTTTTT	16	NA	TRBV7-9	TRBJ2-2	NA
CASSLGDSSNQPQHF	TGTGCCAGCAGCTTAGGGGACAGTAGCAATCAGCCCCAGCATTTT	15	NA	TRBV7-9	TRBJ1-5	TRBD1
CASSESLGLAGPNEQFF	TGCGCCAGCAGTGAGTCCTTGGGACTAGCGGGGCCCAATGAGCAGTTCTTC	17	few	TRBV10-2	TRBJ2-1	TRBD2
CASSVSGQDQPQHF	TGTGCCAGTAGTGTTTCAGGGCAGGATCAGCCCCAGCATTTT	14	NA	TRBV19	TRBJ1-5	NA
CASSLTQGTSGNTIYF	TGCGCCAGCAGCCTTACACAGGGAACGTCTGGAAACACCATATATTTT	16	NA	TRBV4-1	TRBJ1-3	NA
CASSLAGGNTGELFF	TGCGCCAGCAGCTTGGCGGGGGGGAACACCGGGGAGCTGTTTTTT	15	NA	TRBV5-1	TRBJ2-2	TRBD2
CASSPLAGGLTDTQYF	TGTGCCAGCAGCCCCCTAGCGGGGGGGCTAACAGATACGCAGTATTTT	16	once	TRBV6-4	TRBJ2-3	TRBD2
CSADEGGTGELFF	TGCAGCGCGGACGAGGGGGGGACCGGGGAGCTGTTTTTT	13	NA	TRBV29-1	TRBJ2-2	NA
CAQGDGMNTEAFF	TGTGCCCAGGGGGACGGGATGAACACTGAAGCTTTCTTT	13	NA	TRBV30	TRBJ1-1	TRBD1
CASRGTGVGEQYF	TGTGCCAGCAGGGGGACAGGTGTGGGCGAGCAGTACTTC	13	NA	TRBV13	TRBJ2-7	TRBD1
CASSRLAGSDTQYF	TGTGCCAGCAGTCGACTAGCGGGGTCAGATACGCAGTATTTT	14	NA	TRBV2	TRBJ2-3	TRBD2
CASAQGALNTEAFF	TGCGCCAGTGCACAGGGGGCTTTAAACACTGAAGCTTTCTTT	14	NA	TRBV5-1	TRBJ1-1	TRBD1
CASTSFQGVGDTQYF	TGTGCCAGTACCTCGTTTCAGGGGGTCGGAGATACGCAGTATTTT	15	NA	TRBV19	TRBJ2-3	TRBD1
CASSQRTSHYNEQFF	TGTGCCAGCTCACAACGGACTAGCCACTACAATGAGCAGTTCTTC	15	NA	TRBV18	TRBJ2-1	TRBD2
CASSPGTGGNNEQFF	TGTGCCAGCAGTCCCGGGACAGGGGGTAACAATGAGCAGTTCTTC	15	NA	TRBV27	TRBJ2-1	TRBD1
CASSLVRSGGLSYNEQFF	TGCGCCAGCAGCTTGGTGAGGAGCGGGGGCCTCTCCTACAATGAGCAGTTCTTC	18	NA	TRBV5-1	TRBJ2-1	TRBD2
CATSRDVLSGLEPQHF	TGTGCCACCAGCAGAGATGTCCTTTCAGGGTTGGAGCCCCAGCATTTT	16	NA	TRBV15	TRBJ1-5	NA
CASSFRGQGLGAFF	TGTGCCAGCAGCTTTAGGGGACAGGGGCTGGGAGCTTTCTTT	14	NA	TRBV5-6	TRBJ1-1	TRBD1
CASSLRGGIRETQYF	TGTGCCAGCAGCTTACGTGGGGGGATAAGAGAGACCCAGTACTTC	15	once	TRBV7-2	TRBJ2-5	NA
CASSYVRERADTQYF	TGTGCCAGCAGTTACGTCCGGGAAAGGGCAGATACGCAGTATTTT	15	NA	TRBV6-5	TRBJ2-3	NA
CASRGHPNTGELFF	TGTGCCTCCCGGGGACATCCAAACACCGGGGAGCTGTTTTTT	14	NA	TRBV28	TRBJ2-2	NA
CASGRPKGANPGELFF	TGCGCCAGCGGTCGTCCCAAGGGGGCTAACCCCGGGGAGCTGTTTTTT	16	NA	TRBV5-1	TRBJ2-2	TRBD1
CASSYGGGGNQPQHF	TGTGCCAGCAGTTACGGGGGAGGAGGCAATCAGCCCCAGCATTTT	15	NA	TRBV6-5	TRBJ1-5	NA
CASSSRTGGRNQPQHF	TGTGCCAGCAGTTCAAGGACAGGGGGCCGCAATCAGCCCCAGCATTTT	16	NA	TRBV27	TRBJ1-5	TRBD1
CASSEGSGSYNEQFF	TGTGCCAGCAGTGAAGGTAGCGGGTCCTACAATGAGCAGTTCTTC	15	NA	TRBV6-1	TRBJ2-1	TRBD2
CASSGTGTGNWAFF	TGTGCCAGCAGCGGAACCGGGACAGGGAATTGGGCTTTCTTT	14	once	TRBV9	TRBJ1-1	TRBD1
CASSLDGLRTDTQYF	TGTGCCAGCAGCTTAGATGGGCTCCGCACAGATACGCAGTATTTT	15	NA	TRBV7-2	TRBJ2-3	NA
CASSGTGVSYNSPLHF	TGTGCCAGCAGCGGTACAGGGGTTTCCTATAATTCACCCCTCCACTTT	16	NA	TRBV5-6	TRBJ1-6	TRBD1
CASSPGPMNTEAFF	TGTGCCAGCAGTCCAGGGCCCATGAACACTGAAGCTTTCTTT	14	NA	TRBV6-1	TRBJ1-1	NA
CASSMNRGETQYF	TGTGCCAGTAGTATGAACAGGGGTGAGACCCAGTACTTC	13	few	TRBV19	TRBJ2-5	TRBD1
CASSTQGASGEQYF	TGTGCCAGTAGCACGCAGGGGGCGAGCGGTGAGCAGTACTTC	14	once	TRBV19	TRBJ2-7	TRBD1
CASSETTSGGGRRDTQYF	TGTGCCAGCAGTGAAACAACTAGCGGGGGGGGACGGCGAGATACGCAGTATTTT	18	NA	TRBV25-1	TRBJ2-3	TRBD2
CASSFLPGRGTEAFF	TGTGCCAGCAGCTTTCTTCCGGGGAGAGGGACTGAAGCTTTCTTT	15	NA	TRBV7-3	TRBJ1-1	NA
CASSFLLDRGHEQYF	TGTGCCAGCAGCTTTCTGTTGGACAGGGGACACGAGCAGTACTTC	15	NA	TRBV7-9	TRBJ2-7	TRBD1
CASSLSMGAGGFSGELFF	TGTGCCAGCAGCTTATCCATGGGGGCAGGGGGCTTCTCCGGGGAGCTGTTTTTT	18	NA	TRBV7-3	TRBJ2-2	TRBD1
CASSLVGQGDYTF	TGTGCCAGCAGCTTAGTTGGACAGGGTGACTACACCTTC	13	NA	TRBV11-2	TRBJ1-2	TRBD1